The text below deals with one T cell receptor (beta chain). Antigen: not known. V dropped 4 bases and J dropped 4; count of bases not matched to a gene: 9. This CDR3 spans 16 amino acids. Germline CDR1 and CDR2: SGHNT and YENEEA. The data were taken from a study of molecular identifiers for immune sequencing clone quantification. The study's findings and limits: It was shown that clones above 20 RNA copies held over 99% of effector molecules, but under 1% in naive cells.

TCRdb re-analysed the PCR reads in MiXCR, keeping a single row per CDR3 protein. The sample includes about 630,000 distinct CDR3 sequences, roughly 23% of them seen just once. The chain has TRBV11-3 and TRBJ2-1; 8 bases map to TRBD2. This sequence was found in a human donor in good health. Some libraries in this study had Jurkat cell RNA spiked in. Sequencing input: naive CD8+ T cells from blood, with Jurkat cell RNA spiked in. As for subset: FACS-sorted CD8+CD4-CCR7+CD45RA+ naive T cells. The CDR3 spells CASSSSPGGRYNEQFF. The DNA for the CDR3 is TGTGCCAGCAGCTCCTCCCCGGGGGGGCGGTACAATGAGCAGTTCTTC. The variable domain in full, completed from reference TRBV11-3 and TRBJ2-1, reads EAGVVQSPRYKIIEKKQPVAFWCNPISGHNTLYWYLQNLGQGPELLIRYENEEAVDDSQLPKDRFSAERLKGVDSTLKIQPAELGDSAVYLCASSSSPGGRYNEQFFGPGTRLTVL.